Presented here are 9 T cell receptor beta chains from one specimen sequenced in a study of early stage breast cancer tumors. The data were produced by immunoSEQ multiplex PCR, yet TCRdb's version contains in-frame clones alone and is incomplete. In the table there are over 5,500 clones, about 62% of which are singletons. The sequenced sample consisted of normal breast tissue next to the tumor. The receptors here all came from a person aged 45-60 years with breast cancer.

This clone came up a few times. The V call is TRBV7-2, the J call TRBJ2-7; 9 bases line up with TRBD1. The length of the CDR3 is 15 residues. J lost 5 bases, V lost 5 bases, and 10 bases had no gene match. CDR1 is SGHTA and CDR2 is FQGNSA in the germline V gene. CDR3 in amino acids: CASSARTGVNNEQYF. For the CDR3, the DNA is TGTGCCAGCAGCGCCAGGACAGGGGTTAATAACGAGCAGTACTTC.

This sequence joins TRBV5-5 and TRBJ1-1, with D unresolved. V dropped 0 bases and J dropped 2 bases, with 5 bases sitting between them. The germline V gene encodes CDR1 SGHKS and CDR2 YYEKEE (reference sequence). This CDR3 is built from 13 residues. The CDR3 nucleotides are TGTGCCAGCAGCTTGGAGCGAAACACTGAAGCTTTCTTT. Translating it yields CASSLERNTEAFF.

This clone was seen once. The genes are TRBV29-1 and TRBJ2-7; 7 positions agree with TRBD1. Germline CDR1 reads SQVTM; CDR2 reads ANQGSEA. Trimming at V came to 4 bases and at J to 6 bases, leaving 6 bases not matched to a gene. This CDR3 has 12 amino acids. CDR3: CSVGGTAREQYF. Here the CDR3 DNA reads TGCAGCGTTGGAGGGACAGCCCGCGAGCAGTACTTC.

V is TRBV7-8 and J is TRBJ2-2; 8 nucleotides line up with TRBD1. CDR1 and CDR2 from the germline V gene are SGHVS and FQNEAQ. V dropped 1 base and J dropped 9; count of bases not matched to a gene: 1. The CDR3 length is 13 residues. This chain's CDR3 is CASSLGTGRELFF. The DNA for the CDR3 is TGTGCCAGCAGCTTAGGGACAGGGCGGGAGCTGTTTTTT.

This CDR3 reads CASSLGGRGPTDTQYF. The CDR3 DNA follows: TGTGCCAGCAGCTTAGGGGGCAGGGGGCCGACAGATACGCAGTATTTT. The V and J genes are TRBV7-2 and TRBJ2-3; 8 nucleotides align to TRBD1. The V segment lost 1 base and the J segment 3 bases; nucleotides outside the gene matches: 6. Germline V gene data show CDR1 as SGHTA and CDR2 as FQGNSA. This CDR3 has 16 amino acids.

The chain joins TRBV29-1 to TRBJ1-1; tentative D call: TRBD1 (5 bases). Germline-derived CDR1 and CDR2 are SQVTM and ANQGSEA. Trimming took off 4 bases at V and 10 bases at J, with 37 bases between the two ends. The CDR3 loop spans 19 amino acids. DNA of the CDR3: TGCAGCGTTGCGTTAATTCCCCACTCACCCCAGGGAGCGGGCGATACAGCTTTCTTT. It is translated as CSVALIPHSPQGAGDTAFF.

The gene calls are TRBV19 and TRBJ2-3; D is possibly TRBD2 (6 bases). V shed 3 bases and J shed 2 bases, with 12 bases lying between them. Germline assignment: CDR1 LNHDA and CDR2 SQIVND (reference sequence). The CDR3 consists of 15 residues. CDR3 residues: CASSMFGGITDTQYF. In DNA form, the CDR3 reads TGTGCCAGTAGTATGTTCGGCGGGATCACAGATACGCAGTATTTT.

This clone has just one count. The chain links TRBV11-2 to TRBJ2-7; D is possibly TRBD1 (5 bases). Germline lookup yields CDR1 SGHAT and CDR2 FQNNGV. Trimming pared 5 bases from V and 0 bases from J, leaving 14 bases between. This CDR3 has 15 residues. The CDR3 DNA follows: TGTGCCAGCAGCGCCGGACACTCGAGCTCCTACGAGCAGTACTTC. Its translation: CASSAGHSSSYEQYF.

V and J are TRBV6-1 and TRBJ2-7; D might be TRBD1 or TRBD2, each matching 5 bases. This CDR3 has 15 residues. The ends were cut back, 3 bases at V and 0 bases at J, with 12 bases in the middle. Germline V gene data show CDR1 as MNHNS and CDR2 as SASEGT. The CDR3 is CASSEGDGFSYEQYF. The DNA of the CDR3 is TGTGCCAGCAGTGAGGGGGACGGATTCTCCTACGAGCAGTACTTC.